The TCR beta chain described here comes from a study of vaccination and CD4 T cells after COVID-19. General observations from the study: For convalescent patients, a median about 90% of reactive clones surfaced exclusively after vaccination.

This clonotype occurred a few times. Its antigen remains unknown. Cultured CD4+ T cell DNA underwent sequencing with the Oncomine TCR Beta short-read assay. TCRdb passed the PCR reads through MiXCR, listing each CDR3 protein once. The sample yields roughly 13,000 distinct CDR3 sequences, approximately 25% seen once. The V end lost 5 bases, the J end lost 0 bases, and 11 bases lay between the germline ends. The germline gives CDR1 MNHNS, CDR2 SASEGT. The CDR3 extends over 16 amino acids. Documented treatment: approximately 10-day PBMC culture with coronavirus spike peptide pools or control peptides (ViraFEST assay).

This sample comprised CD4+ T cells from blood, cultured in vitro, obtained after SARS-CoV-2 vaccination. This TCR was sampled from a human donor who had recovered from COVID-19. The V and J genes are TRBV6-1 and TRBJ1-6; tentative D call: TRBD1 (6 bases). CDR3 nucleotides: TGTGCCAGCAGTAGGGACACGAGCTCCTATAATTCACCCCTCCACTTT. Amino acids: CASSRDTSSYNSPLHF.